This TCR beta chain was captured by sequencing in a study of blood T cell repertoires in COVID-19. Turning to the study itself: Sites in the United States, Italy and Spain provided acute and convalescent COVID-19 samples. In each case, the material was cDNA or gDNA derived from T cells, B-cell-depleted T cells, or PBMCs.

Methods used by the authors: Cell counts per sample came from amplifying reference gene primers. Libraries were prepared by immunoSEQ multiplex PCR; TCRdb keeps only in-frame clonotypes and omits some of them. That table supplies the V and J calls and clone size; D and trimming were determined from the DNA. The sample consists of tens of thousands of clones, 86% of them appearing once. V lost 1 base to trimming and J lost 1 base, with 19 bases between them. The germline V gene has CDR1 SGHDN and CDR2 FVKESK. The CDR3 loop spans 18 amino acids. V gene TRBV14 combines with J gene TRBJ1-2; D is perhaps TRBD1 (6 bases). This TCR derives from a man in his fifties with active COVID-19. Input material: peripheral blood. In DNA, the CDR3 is TGTGCCAGCAGCCAAGTGAGGGGGAGTTTACCCGTTAACTATGGCTACACCTTC. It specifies CASSQVRGSLPVNYGYTF.